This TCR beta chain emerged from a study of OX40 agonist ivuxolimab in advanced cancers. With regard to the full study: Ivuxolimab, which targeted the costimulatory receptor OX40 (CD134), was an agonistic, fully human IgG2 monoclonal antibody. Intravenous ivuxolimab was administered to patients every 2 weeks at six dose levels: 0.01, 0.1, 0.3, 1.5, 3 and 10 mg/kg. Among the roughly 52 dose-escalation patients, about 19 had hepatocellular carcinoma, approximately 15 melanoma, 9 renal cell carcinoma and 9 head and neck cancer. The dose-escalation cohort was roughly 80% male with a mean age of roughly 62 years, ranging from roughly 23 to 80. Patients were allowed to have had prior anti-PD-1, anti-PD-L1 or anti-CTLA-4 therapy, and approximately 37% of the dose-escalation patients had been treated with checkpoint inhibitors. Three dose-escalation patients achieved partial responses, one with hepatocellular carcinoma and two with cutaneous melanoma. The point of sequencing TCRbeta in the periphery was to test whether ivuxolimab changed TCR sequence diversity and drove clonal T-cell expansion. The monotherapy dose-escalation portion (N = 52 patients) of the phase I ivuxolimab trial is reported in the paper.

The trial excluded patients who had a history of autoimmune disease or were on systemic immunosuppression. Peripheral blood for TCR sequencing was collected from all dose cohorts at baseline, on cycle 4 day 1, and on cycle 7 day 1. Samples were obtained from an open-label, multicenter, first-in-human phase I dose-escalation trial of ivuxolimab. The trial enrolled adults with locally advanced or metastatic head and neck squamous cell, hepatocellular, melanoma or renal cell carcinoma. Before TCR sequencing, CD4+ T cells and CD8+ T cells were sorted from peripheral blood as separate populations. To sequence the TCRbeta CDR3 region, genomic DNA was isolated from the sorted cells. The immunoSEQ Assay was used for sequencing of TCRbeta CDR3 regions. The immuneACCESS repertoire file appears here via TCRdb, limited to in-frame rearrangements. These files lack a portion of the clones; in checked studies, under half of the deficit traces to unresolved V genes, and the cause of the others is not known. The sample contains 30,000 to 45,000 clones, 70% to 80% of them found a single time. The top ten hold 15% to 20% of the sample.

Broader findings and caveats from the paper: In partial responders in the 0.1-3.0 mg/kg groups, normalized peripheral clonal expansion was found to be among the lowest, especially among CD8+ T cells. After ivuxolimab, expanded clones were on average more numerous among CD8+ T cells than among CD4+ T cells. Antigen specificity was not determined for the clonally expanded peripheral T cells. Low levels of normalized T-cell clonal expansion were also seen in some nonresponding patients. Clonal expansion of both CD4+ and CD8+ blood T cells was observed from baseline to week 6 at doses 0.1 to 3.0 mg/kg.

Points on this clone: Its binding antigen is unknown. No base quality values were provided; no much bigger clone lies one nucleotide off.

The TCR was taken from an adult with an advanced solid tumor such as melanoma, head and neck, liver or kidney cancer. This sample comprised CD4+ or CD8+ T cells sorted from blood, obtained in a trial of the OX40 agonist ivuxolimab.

The DNA sequence is as follows: TGTGCCAGCAGCTTCGACCGGACAGGGGGGGACACTGAAGCTTTCTTT. The resulting protein is CASSFDRTGGDTEAFF. Recombination linked TRBV7-9 to TRBJ1-1, with TRBD1 matching 10 junction bases. Its CDR3 holds 16 amino acids, cysteine through phenylalanine. CDR3 DNA only is kept here, 48 bases in frame from base 1. The CDR1 and CDR2 encoded by the germline V gene (reference sequence) are SEHNR and FQNEAQ. The V end gives up 3 bases and the J end 3 bases, leaving 7 bases in the junction not matched to a gene.